These T cell receptor beta chains were read from a single sample in a study of blood T cell repertoires in COVID-19. Repertoires were generated with immunoSEQ multiplex PCR, while TCRdb's copy carries only in-frame clones and drops some. The sample lists around 240,000 clones; roughly 84% were seen once. Material: peripheral blood. Source of these receptors: a man aged 35 to 55 with acute or convalescent COVID-19. Both conserved end residues are part of each CDR3. Fields, in order: V gene, J gene, CDR3 length, D gene, clone size, CDR3 DNA, CDR3 protein. A D gene is named only where the DNA matches it firmly. Clone size is given for some rows only: seen once, a few or many times, or a class if the clone is expanded.

TRBV5-4	TRBJ1-2	18	NA	NA	TGTGCCAGCAGCTCCGGAAGAGACAGCATCTTAAGGGGCTATGGCTACACCTTC	CASSSGRDSILRGYGYTF
TRBV7-9	TRBJ1-6	14	NA	NA	TGTGCCAGCAGCTTATATGACTTGTATTCACCCCTCCACTTT	CASSLYDLYSPLHF
TRBV18	TRBJ1-2	14	NA	NA	TGTGCCAGCTCACCATCATACGGTTACTATGGCTACACCTTC	CASSPSYGYYGYTF
TRBV6-4	TRBJ2-7	15	TRBD2	NA	TGTGCCAGCAGTCCAGTAGCGGGGGTCTCCTACGAGCAGTACTTC	CASSPVAGVSYEQYF
TRBV30	TRBJ2-5	11	NA	NA	TGTGCCTGGATCGACTACGAGACCCAGTACTTC	CAWIDYETQYF
TRBV5-1	TRBJ2-7	13	NA	NA	TGCGCCAGCAGCTCGGAAATAGGAGGGAAACGGGACTTC	CASSSEIGGKRDF
TRBV6-5	TRBJ1-5	13	NA	NA	TGTGCCAGCAGGTGGGGGGTGGATCAGCCCCAGCACTTT	CASRWGVDQPQHF
TRBV4-1	TRBJ1-1	15	TRBD1	NA	TGCGCCAGCAGCCAAGGGTCAGGGGGAGACACTGAAGCTTTCTTT	CASSQGSGGDTEAFF
TRBV13	TRBJ1-1	15	NA	NA	TGTGCCAGCAGCTTAGCGGACACTGAGGACACTGAAGCTTTCTTT	CASSLADTEDTEAFF
TRBV7-2	TRBJ1-1	15	TRBD1	NA	TGTGCCAGCAGCTTAGCGAGACAGGGAATCACTGAAGCTTTCTTT	CASSLARQGITEAFF
TRBV5-1	TRBJ1-5	14	NA	NA	TGCGCCAGCAGCTTGAGCGGGAAGAATCAGCCCCAGCATTTT	CASSLSGKNQPQHF
TRBV11-1	TRBJ1-6	13	NA	NA	TGTGCCAGTTCGCCGGGGGTTCCCTCACCCCTCCACTTT	CASSPGVPSPLHF
TRBV25-1	TRBJ1-1	13	NA	NA	TGTGCCAGCAGTGAATACGGTGGCACTGAAGCTTTCTTT	CASSEYGGTEAFF
TRBV12-3/TRBV12-4	TRBJ1-6	13	NA	NA	TGTGCCTCTCGAGGCTCCTATAATTCACCCCTCCACTTT	CASRGSYNSPLHF
TRBV27	TRBJ1-2	14	NA	once	TGTGCCAGCAGTTTATCTTGGGACATCTATGGCTACACCTTC	CASSLSWDIYGYTF
TRBV7-2	TRBJ1-5	16	NA	NA	TGTGCCAGCAGCCCCCCGGGTGGGGCCAACAATCAGCCCCAGCATTTT	CASSPPGGANNQPQHF
TRBV6-5	TRBJ2-7	15	TRBD1	NA	TGTGCCAGCAGTCGACCGGGACAGGGGTTCTACGAGCAGTACTTC	CASSRPGQGFYEQYF
TRBV24-1	TRBJ2-2	14	NA	NA	TGTGCCACCAGTCCATGGGGGCGGCCCGGGGAGCTGTTTTTT	CATSPWGRPGELFF
TRBV12-3/TRBV12-4	TRBJ1-2	12	NA	few	TGTGCCAGCAGTCGGTCCGGCTATGGCTACACCTTC	CASSRSGYGYTF
TRBV6-5	TRBJ2-1	13	TRBD1	NA	TGTGCCAGCACGACAGGGGACTACAATGAGCAGTTCTTC	CASTTGDYNEQFF
TRBV28	TRBJ1-1	15	NA	NA	TGTGCCAGCAGTCCCCTACAAACAGGGAGCCCTGAAGCTTTCTTT	CASSPLQTGSPEAFF
TRBV14	TRBJ2-1	16	TRBD2	NA	TGTGCCAGCAGCCTAGTTGGGGCGGGGGGGCTCAATGAGCAGTTCTTC	CASSLVGAGGLNEQFF